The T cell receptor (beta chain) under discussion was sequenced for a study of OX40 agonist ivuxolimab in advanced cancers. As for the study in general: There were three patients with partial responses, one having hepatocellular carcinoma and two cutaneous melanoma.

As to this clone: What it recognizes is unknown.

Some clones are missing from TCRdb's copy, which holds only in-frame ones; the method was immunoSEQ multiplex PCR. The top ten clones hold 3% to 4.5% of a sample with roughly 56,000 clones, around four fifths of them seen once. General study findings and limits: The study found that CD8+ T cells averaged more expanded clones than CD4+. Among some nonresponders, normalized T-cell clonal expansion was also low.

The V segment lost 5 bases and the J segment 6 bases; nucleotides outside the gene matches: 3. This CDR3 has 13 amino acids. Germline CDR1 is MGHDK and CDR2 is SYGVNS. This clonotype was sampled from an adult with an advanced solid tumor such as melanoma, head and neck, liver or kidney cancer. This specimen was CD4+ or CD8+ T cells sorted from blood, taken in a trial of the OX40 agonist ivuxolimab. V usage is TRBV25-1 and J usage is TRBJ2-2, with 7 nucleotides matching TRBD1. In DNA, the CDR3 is TGTGCCAGCAGTAGACAGGGCCCCGGGGAGCTGTTTTTT. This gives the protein CASSRQGPGELFF.